This paragraph covers one T cell receptor beta chain sequence. Its antigen is not identified. This record belongs to a study of cytomegalovirus exposure and HLA in healthy donors. The PCR made use of 60 Vbeta and 13 Jbeta primers. This table comes from immunoSEQ multiplex PCR, and its TCRdb copy is limited to in-frame clones, with some not included. Among approximately 150,000 clones listed, 72% were seen once. The CDR3 contains 17 residues. Per germline, CDR1 KGHSH and CDR2 LQKENI. V was pared by 0 bases and J by 0 bases, with 14 bases between. Study-level findings and limits: Reportedly, TCR beta sequences accurately predicted HLA-A and HLA-B alleles in most subjects. Association of some 18,000 TCR beta sequences with HLA alleles was found at 0.05 false discovery rate in a later analysis.

The rearrangement joins TRBV18 to TRBJ1-1; possible D gene TRBD1, 5 bases. This TCR derives from a man aged 35-49 years in good health and CMV-seronegative. The sample consisted of PBMCs. The DNA of the CDR3 is TGTGCCAGCTCACCACCATCGGCAGGGAACCTGAACACTGAAGCTTTCTTT. Amino acids: CASSPPSAGNLNTEAFF.